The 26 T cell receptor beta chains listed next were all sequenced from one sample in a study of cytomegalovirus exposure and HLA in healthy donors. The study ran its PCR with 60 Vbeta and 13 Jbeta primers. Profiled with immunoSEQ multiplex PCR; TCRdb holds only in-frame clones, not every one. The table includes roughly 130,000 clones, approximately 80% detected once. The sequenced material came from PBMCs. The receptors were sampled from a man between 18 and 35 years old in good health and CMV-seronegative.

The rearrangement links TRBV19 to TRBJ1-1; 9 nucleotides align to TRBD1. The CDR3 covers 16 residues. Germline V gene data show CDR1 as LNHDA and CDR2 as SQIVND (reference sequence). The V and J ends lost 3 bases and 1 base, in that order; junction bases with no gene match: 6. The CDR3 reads CASSIRQGGTNTEAFF. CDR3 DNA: TGTGCCAGTAGTATTCGACAGGGGGGTACGAACACTGAAGCTTTCTTT.

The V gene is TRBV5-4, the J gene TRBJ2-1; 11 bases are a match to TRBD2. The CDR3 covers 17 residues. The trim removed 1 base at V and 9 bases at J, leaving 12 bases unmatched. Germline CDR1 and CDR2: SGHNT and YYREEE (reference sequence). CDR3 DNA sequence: TGTGCCAGCAGCTTGCAAATACTAGCGGGAGTTTCGCCTGAGCAGTTCTTC. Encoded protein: CASSLQILAGVSPEQFF.

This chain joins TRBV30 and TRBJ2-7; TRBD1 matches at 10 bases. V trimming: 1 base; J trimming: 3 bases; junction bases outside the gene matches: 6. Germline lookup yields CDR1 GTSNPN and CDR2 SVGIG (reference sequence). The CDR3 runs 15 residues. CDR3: CAWSEPGQGFYEQYF. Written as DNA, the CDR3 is TGTGCCTGGAGTGAGCCGGGACAGGGGTTCTACGAGCAGTACTTC. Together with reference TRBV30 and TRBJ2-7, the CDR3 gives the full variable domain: SQTIHQWPATLVQPVGSPLSLECTVEGTSNPNLYWYRQAAGRGLQLLFYSVGIGQISSEVPQNLSASRPQDRQFILSSKKLLLSDSGFYLCAWSEPGQGFYEQYFGPGTRLTVT.

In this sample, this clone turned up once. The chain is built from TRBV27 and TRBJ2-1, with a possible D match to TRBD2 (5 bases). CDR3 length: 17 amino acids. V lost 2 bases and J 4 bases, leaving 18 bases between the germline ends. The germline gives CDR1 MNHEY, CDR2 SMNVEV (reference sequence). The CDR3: CASSLGPSVAGYNEQFF. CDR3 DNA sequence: TGTGCCAGCAGTTTAGGCCCCAGCGTGGCGGGTTACAATGAGCAGTTCTTC.

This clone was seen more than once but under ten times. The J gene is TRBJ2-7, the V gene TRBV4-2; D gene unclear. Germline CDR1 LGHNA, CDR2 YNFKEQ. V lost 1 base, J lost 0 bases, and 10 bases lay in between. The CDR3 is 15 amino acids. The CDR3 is CASSQVSGTSYEQYF. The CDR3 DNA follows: TGTGCCAGCAGCCAAGTCTCAGGTACCTCCTACGAGCAGTACTTC.

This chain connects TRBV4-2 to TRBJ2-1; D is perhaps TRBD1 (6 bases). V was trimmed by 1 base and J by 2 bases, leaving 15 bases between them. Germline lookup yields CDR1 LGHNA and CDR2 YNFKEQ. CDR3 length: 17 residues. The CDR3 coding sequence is TGTGCCAGCAGCCAAGGCATAAGCCGGGACACCTACAATGAGCAGTTCTTC. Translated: CASSQGISRDTYNEQFF.

CDR3 in amino acids: CASSRTVSNSYSYEQYF. CDR3 bases: TGCGCCAGCAGTAGGACAGTGTCTAATAGTTACTCCTACGAGCAGTACTTC. The J gene is TRBJ2-7, the V gene TRBV4-3; D perhaps matches TRBD1 (6 bases). This CDR3 contains 17 residues. Per germline, CDR1 LGHNA and CDR2 YSLEER. V was shortened by 6 bases and J by 0 bases, with 21 bases between the two germline ends.

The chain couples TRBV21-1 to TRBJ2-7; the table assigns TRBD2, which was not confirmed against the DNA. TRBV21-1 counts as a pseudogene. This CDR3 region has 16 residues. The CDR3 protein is CASGVNFGKPPYEQYF. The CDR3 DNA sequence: TGTGCCAGCGGGGTTAATTTCGGGAAACCCCCCTACGAGCAGTACTTC.

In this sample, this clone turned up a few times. The CDR3 DNA sequence: TGCAGCGTTGATGCAGGCAGGGGGCCCTACGAGCAGTACTTC. As protein: CSVDAGRGPYEQYF. The rearrangement links TRBV29-1 to TRBJ2-7; 8 bases align to TRBD1. Germline-derived CDR1 and CDR2 are SQVTM and ANQGSEA. CDR3 size: 14 residues. V lost 3 bases, J lost 2 bases, and 6 bases stayed unmatched.

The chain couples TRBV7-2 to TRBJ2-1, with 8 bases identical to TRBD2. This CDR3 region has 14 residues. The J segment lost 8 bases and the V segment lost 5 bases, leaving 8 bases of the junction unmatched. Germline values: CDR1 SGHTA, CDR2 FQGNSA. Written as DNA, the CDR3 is TGTGCCAGCAGCCCCCCGGGACTAGGGGATGAGCAGTTCTTC. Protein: CASSPPGLGDEQFF. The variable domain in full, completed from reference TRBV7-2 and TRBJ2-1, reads GAGVSQSPSNKVTEKGKDVELRCDPISGHTALYWYRQSLGQGLEFLIYFQGNSAPDKSGLPSDRFSAERTGGSVSTLTIQRTQQEDSAVYLCASSPPGLGDEQFFGPGTRLTVL.

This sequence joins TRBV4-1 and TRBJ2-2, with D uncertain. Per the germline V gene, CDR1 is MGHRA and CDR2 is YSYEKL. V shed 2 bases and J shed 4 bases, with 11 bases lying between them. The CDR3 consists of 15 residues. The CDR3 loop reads CASSQKNLITGELFF. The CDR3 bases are TGCGCCAGCAGCCAAAAGAACTTAATCACCGGGGAGCTGTTTTTT.

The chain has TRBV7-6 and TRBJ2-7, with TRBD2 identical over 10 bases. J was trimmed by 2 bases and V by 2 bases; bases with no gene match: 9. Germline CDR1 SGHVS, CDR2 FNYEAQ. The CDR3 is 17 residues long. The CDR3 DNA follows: TGTGCCAGCAGCTTACTTCGAGCGGGAGGGCCCACCTACGAGCAGTACTTC. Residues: CASSLLRAGGPTYEQYF.

CDR3 coding DNA: TGTGCCAGTCGGACAGGGGAACTTCACTCTGGAAACACCATATATTTT. Translated: CASRTGELHSGNTIYF. The gene calls are TRBV27 and TRBJ1-3; 9 nucleotides agree with TRBD1. Germline-derived CDR1 and CDR2 are MNHEY and SMNVEV (reference sequence). The CDR3 totals 16 residues. V lost 9 bases to trimming and J lost 0 bases; unmatched junction nucleotides: 9.

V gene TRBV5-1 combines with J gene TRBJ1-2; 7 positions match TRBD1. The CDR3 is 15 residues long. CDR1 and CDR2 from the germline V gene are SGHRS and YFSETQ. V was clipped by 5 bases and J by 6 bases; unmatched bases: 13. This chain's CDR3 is CASREGAYPADGYTF. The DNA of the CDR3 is TGCGCCAGCAGGGAGGGGGCTTATCCTGCGGATGGCTACACCTTC.

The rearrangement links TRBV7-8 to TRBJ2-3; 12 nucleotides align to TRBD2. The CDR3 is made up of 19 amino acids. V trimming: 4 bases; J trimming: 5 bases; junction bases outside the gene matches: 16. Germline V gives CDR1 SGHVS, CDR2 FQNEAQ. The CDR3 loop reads CASSSRIRGVGLAGDTQYF. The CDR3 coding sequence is TGTGCCAGCAGCTCGAGAATTAGGGGGGTGGGACTAGCGGGAGATACGCAGTATTTT.

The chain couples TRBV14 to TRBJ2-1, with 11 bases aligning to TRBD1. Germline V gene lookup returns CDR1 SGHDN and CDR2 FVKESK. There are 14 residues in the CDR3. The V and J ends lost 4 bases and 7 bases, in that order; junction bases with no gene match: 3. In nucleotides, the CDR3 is TGTGCCAGCAGCCCTGGACAGGGGGCTAATGAGCAGTTCTTC. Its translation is CASSPGQGANEQFF.

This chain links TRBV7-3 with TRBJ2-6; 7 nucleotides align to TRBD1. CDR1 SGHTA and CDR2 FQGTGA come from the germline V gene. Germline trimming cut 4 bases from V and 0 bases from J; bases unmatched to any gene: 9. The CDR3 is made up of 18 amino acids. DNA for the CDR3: TGTGCCAGCAGCTCCCCGGGACAGACCTCCTCTGGGGCCAACGTCCTGACTTTC. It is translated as CASSSPGQTSSGANVLTF.

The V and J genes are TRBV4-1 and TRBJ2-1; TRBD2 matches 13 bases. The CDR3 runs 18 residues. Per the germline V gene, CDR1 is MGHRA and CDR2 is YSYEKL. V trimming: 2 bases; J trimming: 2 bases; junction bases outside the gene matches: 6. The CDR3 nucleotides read TGCGCCAGCAGCCAATTACTAGCGGGAGGGAGTCCCTACAATGAGCAGTTCTTC. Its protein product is CASSQLLAGGSPYNEQFF.

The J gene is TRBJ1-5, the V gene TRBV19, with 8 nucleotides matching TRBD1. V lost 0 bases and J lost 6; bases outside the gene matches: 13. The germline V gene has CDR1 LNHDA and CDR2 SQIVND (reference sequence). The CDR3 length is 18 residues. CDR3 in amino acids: CASSIDTGQGAFSQPQHF. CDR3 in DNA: TGTGCCAGTAGTATAGATACGGGGCAGGGGGCGTTCAGTCAGCCCCAGCATTTT. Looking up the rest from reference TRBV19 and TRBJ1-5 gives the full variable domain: DGGITQSPKYLFRKEGQNVTLSCEQNLNHDAMYWYRQDPGQGLRLIYYSQIVNDFQKGDIAEGYSVSREKKESFPLTVTSAQKNPTAFYLCASSIDTGQGAFSQPQHFGDGTRLSIL.

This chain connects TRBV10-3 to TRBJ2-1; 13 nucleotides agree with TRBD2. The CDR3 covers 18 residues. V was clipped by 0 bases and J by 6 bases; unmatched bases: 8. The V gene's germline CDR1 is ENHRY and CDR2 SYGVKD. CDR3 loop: CAISESATGLAGPNEQFF. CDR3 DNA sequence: TGTGCCATCAGTGAGTCGGCCACGGGACTAGCGGGACCCAATGAGCAGTTCTTC.

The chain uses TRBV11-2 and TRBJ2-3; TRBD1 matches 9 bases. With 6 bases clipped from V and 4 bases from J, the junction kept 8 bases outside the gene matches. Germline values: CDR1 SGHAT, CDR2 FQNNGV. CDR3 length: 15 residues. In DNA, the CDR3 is TGTGCCAGCAGGGGAACAGGGGGCGCAGCAGATACGCAGTATTTT. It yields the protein CASRGTGGAADTQYF. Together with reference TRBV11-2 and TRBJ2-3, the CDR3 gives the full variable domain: EAGVAQSPRYKIIEKRQSVAFWCNPISGHATLYWYQQILGQGPKLLIQFQNNGVVDDSQLPKDRFSAERLKGVDSTLKIQPAKLEDSAVYLCASRGTGGAADTQYFGPGTRLTVL.

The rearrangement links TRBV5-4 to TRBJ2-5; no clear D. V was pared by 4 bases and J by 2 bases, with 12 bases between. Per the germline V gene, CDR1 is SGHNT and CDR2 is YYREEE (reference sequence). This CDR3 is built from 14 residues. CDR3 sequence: CASSPRHLQETQYF. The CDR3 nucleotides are TGTGCCAGCAGCCCGAGACACTTACAAGAGACCCAGTACTTC.

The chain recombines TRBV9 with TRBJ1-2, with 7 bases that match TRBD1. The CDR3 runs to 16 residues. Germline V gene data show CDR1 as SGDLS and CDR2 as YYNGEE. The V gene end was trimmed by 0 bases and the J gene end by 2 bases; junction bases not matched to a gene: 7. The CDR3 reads CASSVVGQAMNYGYTF. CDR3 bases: TGTGCCAGCAGCGTAGTAGGACAGGCTATGAACTATGGCTACACCTTC.

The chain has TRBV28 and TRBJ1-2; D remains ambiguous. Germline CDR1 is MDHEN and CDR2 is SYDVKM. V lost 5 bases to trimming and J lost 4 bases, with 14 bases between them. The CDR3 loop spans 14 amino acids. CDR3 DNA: TGTGCCAGCAGTCATCCCGAAGAGCTCTATGGCTACACCTTC. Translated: CASSHPEELYGYTF.

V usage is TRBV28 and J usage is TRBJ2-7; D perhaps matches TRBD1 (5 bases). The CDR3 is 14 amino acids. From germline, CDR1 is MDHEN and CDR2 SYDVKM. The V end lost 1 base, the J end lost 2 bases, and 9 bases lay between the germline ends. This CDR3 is CASSLSTATYEQYF. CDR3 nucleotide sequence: TGTGCCAGCAGTTTATCGACAGCCACCTACGAGCAGTACTTC.

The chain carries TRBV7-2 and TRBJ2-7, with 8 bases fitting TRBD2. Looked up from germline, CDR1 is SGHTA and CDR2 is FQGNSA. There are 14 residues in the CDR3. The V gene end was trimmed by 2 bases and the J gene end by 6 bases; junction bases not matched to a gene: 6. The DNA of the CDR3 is TGTGCCAGCAGCTTATACCGGGAGGGCCGCGAGCAGTACTTC. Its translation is CASSLYREGREQYF. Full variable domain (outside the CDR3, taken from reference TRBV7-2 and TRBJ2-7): GAGVSQSPSNKVTEKGKDVELRCDPISGHTALYWYRQSLGQGLEFLIYFQGNSAPDKSGLPSDRFSAERTGGSVSTLTIQRTQQEDSAVYLCASSLYREGREQYFGPGTRLTVT.